The clone carrying this T cell receptor beta chain was recorded at least ten times. This sample was taken from a study of T cell clonality in common variable immunodeficiency. TCRdb's table, derived via immunoSEQ multiplex PCR, lists solely in-frame clones and lacks some. The sample is made up of 55,000 or so clones, none counted only once. Sequencing was done on a sample of peripheral blood mononuclear cells. The clonotype originates from a person between 18 and 75 years old in good health.

Incomplete CDR3 DNA: TGCAGTGCTAGGGACAGGGGCGGGCAGCCC. It yields the protein CSARDRGGQP. The CDR3 in full is CSARDRGGQPQHF. V gene TRBV20-1 combines with J gene TRBJ1-5, with 9 bases that match TRBD1. The CDR3 end falls 3 residues outside the read, so it is completed with the germline J gene. Germline V lookup: CDR1 DFQATT, CDR2 SNEGSKA (reference sequence). Germline trimming cut 3 bases from V and 7 bases from J; bases unmatched to any gene: 4. There are 13 residues in the CDR3.